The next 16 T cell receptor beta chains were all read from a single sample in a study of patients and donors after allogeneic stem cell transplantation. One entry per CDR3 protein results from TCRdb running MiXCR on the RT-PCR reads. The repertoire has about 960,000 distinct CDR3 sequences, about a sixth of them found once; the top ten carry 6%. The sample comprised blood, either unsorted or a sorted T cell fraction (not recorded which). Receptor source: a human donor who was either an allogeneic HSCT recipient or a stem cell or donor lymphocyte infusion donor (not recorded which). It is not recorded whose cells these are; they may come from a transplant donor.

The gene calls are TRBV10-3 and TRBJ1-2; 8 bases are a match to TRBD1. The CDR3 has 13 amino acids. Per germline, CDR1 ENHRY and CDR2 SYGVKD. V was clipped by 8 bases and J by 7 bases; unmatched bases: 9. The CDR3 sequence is CAIEVGQGLGYTF. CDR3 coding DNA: TGTGCCATCGAAGTCGGACAGGGTCTTGGCTACACCTTC.

The CDR3 region has the DNA TGTGCCAGCAGCGCTGGTGGCAGGAAGACCTATGGCTACACCTTC. Translation: CASSAGGRKTYGYTF. The J gene is TRBJ1-2, the V gene TRBV7-3; D gene ambiguous. V gave up 5 bases and J gave up 4 bases, with 17 bases separating them. Germline V CDR1 and CDR2: SGHTA, FQGTGA. CDR3 size: 15 residues.

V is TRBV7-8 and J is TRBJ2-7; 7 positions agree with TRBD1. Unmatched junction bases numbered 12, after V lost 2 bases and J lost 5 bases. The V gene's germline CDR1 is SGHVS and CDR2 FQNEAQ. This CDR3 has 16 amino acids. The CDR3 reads CASSLTQGVGSHEQYF. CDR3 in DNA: TGTGCCAGCAGCTTAACCCAGGGGGTGGGGTCCCACGAGCAGTACTTC.

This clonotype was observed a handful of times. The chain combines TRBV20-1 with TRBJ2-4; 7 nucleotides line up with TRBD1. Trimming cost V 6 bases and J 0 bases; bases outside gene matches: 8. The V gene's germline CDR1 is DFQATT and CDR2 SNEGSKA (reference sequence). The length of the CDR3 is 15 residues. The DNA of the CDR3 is TGCAGTGCCATTAGGGACAGAATAGCCAAAAACATTCAGTACTTC. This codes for CSAIRDRIAKNIQYF.

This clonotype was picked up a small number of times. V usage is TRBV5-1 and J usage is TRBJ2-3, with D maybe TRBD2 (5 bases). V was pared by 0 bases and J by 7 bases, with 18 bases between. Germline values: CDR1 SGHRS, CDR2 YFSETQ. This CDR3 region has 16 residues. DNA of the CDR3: TGCGCCAGCAGCTTGGTCCGGGGAGAGCCCTTCCATACGCAGTATTTT. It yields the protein CASSLVRGEPFHTQYF. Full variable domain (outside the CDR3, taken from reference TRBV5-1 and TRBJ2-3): KAGVTQTPRYLIKTRGQQVTLSCSPISGHRSVSWYQQTPGQGLQFLFEYFSETQRNKGNFPGRFSGRQFSNSRSEMNVSTLELGDSALYLCASSLVRGEPFHTQYFGPGTRLTVL.

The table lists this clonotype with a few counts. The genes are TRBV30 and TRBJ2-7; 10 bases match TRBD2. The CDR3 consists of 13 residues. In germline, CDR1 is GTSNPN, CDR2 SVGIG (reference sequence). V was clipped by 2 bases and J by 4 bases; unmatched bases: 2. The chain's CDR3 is CAWSSGRGYEQYF. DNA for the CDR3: TGTGCCTGGAGTAGCGGGAGGGGGTACGAGCAGTACTTC.

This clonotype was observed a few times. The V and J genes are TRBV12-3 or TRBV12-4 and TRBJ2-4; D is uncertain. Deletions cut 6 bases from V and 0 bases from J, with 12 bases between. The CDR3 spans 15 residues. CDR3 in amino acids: CASSCPSVAKNIQYF. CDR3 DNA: TGTGCCAGCAGCTGTCCCTCGGTAGCCAAAAACATTCAGTACTTC.

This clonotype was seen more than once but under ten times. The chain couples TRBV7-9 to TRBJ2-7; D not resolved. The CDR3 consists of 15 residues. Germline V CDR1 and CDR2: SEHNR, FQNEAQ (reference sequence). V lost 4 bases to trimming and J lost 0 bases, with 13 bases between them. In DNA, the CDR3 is TGTGCCAGCAGCTCGCCCGGACGGGCCTCCTACGAGCAGTACTTC. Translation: CASSSPGRASYEQYF.

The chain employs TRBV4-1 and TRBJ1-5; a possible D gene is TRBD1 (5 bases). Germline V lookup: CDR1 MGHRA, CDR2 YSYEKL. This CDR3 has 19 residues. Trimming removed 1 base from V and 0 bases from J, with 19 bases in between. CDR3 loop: CASSQVLSGRLYSNQPQHF. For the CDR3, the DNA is TGCGCCAGCAGCCAAGTTTTATCAGGGAGACTTTATAGCAATCAGCCCCAGCATTTT.

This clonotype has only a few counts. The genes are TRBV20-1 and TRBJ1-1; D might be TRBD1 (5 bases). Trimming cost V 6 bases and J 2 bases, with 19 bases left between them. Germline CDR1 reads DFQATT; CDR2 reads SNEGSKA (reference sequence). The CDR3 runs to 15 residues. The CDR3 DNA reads TGCAGTGCACCGAGAGGAGGGGCGGTAAACACTGAAGCTTTCTTT. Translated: CSAPRGGAVNTEAFF.

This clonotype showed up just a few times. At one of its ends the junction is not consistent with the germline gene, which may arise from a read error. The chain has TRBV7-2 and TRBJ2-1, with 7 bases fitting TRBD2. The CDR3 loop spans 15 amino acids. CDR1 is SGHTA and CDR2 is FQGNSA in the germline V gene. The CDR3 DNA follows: TGTGCCACCAGCTTAGGAGCGGGAACCTACAATGAGCAGTTCTTC. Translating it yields CATSLGAGTYNEQFF.

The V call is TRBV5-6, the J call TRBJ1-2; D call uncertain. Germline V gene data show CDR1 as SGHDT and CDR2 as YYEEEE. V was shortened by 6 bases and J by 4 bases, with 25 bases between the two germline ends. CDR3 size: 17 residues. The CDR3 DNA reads TGTGCCAGCACCTCCCCCCTCCTTTCAGCCAGCTTCTATGGCTACACCTTC. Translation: CASTSPLLSASFYGYTF.

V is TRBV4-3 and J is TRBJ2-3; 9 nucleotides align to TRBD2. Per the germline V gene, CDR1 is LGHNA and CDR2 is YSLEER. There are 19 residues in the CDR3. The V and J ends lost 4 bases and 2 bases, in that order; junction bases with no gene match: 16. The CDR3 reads CASSPLAGTQFGYTDTQYF. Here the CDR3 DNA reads TGCGCCAGCAGCCCCCTAGCGGGGACTCAATTCGGGTACACAGATACGCAGTATTTT.

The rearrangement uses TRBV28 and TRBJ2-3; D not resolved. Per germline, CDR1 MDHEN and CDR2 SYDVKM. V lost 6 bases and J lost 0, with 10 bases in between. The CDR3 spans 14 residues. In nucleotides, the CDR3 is TGTGCCAGCAGAATTCCCGGGAGCACAGATACGCAGTATTTT. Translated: CASRIPGSTDTQYF.

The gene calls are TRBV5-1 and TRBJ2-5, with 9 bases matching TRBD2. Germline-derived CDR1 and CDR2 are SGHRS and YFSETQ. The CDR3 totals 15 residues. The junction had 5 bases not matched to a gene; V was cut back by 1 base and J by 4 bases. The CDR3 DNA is TGCGCCAGCAGCTTGTTTGTAGCGGGAGTAGAGACCCAGTACTTC. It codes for CASSLFVAGVETQYF.

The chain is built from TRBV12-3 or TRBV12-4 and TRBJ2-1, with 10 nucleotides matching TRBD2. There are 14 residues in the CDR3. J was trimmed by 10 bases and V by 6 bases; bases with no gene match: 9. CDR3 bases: TGTGCCAGCAGGGGAGCGGGGGGGCCCAAAGAGCAGTTCTTC. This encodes CASRGAGGPKEQFF.